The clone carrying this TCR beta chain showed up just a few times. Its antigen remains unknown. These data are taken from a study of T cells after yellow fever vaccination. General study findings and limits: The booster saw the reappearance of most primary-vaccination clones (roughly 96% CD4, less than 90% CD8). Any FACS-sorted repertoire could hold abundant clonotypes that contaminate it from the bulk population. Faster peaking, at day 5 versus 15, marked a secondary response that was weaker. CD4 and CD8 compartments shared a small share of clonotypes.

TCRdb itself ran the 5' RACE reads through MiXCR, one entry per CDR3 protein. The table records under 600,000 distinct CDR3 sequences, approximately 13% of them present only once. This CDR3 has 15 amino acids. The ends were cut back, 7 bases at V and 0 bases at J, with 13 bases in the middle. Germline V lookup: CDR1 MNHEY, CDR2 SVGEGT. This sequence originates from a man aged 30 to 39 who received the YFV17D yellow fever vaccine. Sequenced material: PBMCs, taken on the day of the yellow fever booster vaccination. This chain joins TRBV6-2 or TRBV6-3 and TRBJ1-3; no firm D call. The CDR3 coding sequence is TGTGCCAGCAAGGACGGCACCTTCTCTGGAAACACCATATATTTT. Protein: CASKDGTFSGNTIYF.